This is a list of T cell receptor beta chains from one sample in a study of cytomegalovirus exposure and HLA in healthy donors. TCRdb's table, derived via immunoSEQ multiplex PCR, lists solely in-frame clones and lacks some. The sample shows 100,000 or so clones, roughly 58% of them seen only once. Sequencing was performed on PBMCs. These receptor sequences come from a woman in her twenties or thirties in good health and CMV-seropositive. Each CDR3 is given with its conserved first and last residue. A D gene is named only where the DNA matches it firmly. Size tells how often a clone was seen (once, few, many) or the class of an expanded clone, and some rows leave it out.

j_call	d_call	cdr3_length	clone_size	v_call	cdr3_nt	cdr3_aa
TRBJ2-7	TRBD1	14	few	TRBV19	TGTGCCAGTAGTATAACAGGGGATTCCTACGAGCAGTACTTC	CASSITGDSYEQYF
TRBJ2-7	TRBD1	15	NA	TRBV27	TGTGCCAGCAGTTTCAGGGGGCGTCGACCCTACGAGCAGTACTTC	CASSFRGRRPYEQYF
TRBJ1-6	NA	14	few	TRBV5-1	TGCGCCAGCAGCTTCGGGGGGAGCAATTCACCCCTCCACTTT	CASSFGGSNSPLHF
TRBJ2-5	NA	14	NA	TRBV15	TGTGCCACCAGTACTCGACAGCCCCAAGAGACCCAGTACTTC	CATSTRQPQETQYF
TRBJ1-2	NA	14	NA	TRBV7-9	TGTGCCAGCAGCTTACAGGGGTTGGACTATGGCTACACCTTC	CASSLQGLDYGYTF
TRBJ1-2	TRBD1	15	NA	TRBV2	TGTGCCAGCAGCGGGAGGGACAGGGGGAGTAATGGCTACACCTTC	CASSGRDRGSNGYTF
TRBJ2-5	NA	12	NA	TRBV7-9	TGTGCCAGCAGCTTACCGTTGGAGACCCAGTACTTC	CASSLPLETQYF
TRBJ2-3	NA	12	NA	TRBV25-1	TGTGCCAGCAGTTCCTCTATGAATACGCAGTATTTT	CASSSSMNTQYF
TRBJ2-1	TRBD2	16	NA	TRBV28	TGTGCCAGCAGTTTAGCGGCCGGGGGGGCTTTCAATGAGCAGTTCTTC	CASSLAAGGAFNEQFF
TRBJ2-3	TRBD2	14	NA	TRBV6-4	TGTGCCAGCAGTCGGACTAGCGGCACAGATACGCAGTATTTT	CASSRTSGTDTQYF
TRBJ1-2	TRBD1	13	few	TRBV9	TGTGCCAGCAGCCCGACAGGGTCCTATGGCTACACCTTC	CASSPTGSYGYTF
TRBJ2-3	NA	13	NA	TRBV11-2	TGTGCCAGCAGCCATCGACTACCAGATACGCAGTATTTT	CASSHRLPDTQYF
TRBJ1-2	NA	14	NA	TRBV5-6	TGTGCCAGCAGCTTGGTTTCCAGGGAAGGAGGCTACACCTTC	CASSLVSREGGYTF
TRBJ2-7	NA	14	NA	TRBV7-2	TGTGCCAGCAGCGTAGGGGCGGGTTCCTACGAGCAGTACTTC	CASSVGAGSYEQYF
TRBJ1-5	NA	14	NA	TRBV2	TGTGCCAGCAGTAACGGGGATAGCAATCAGCCCCAGCATTTT	CASSNGDSNQPQHF
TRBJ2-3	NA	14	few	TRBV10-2	TGCGCCAGCAGTGACGCAGGCTTCACAGATACGCAGTATTTT	CASSDAGFTDTQYF
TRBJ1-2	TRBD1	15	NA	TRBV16	TGTGCCAGCAGCCAATCTAGGAGCACAGGGGGTAAAGGCACCTTC	CASSQSRSTGGKGTF
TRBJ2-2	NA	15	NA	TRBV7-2	TGTGCCAGCAGCTTAGAGACTAGGACCACCGGGGAGCTGTTTTTT	CASSLETRTTGELFF
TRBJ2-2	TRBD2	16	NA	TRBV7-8	TGTGCCAGCAGCAAAATAGCGGGTCCGAACACCGGGGAGCTGTTTTTT	CASSKIAGPNTGELFF
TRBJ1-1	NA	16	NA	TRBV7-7	TGTGCCCCCCGCGCAGGGGCGGAAAATTTGAACACTGAAGCTTTCTTT	CAPRAGAENLNTEAFF
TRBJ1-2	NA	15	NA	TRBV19	TGTGCCAGTAATCTCCCTGGGGGCCAAGGCTATGGCTACACCTTC	CASNLPGGQGYGYTF
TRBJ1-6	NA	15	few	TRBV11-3	TGTGCCAGCAGCCCCCAGGCGCAGCCGAATTCACCCCTCCACTTT	CASSPQAQPNSPLHF
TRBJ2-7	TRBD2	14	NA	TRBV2	TGTGCCAGCAGTGAGTGGAGCGGGGGCTACGAGCAGTACTTC	CASSEWSGGYEQYF
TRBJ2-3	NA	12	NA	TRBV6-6	TGTGCCAGCAGTTCTAGGATGGATACGCAGTATTTT	CASSSRMDTQYF
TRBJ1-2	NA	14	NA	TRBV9	TGTGCCAGCAGCCCCAAGACAGAAAACTATGGCTACACCTTC	CASSPKTENYGYTF
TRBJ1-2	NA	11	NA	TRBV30	TGTGCCTGGAGGACAGGACCTAGCTACACCTTC	CAWRTGPSYTF
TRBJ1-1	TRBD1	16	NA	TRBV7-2	TGTGCCAGCAGCTTAGGAGGGGGACAGCCCCCCTGTGAAGCTTTCTTT	CASSLGGGQPPCEAFF
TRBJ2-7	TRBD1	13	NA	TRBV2	TGTGCCAGCGGCCGGGACAGTACCTACGAGCAGTACTTC	CASGRDSTYEQYF
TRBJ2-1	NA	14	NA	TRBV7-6	TGTGCCAGCAGCCCAAACCAGGGCTACAATGAGCAGTTCTTC	CASSPNQGYNEQFF
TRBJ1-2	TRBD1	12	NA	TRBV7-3	TGTGCCAGTGGGGACAGGATGTATGGCTACACCTTC	CASGDRMYGYTF
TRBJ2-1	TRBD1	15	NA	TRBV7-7	TGTGCTAGCAGCACGACGCGACAGGGTTTAAGTGAGCAGTTCTTC	CASSTTRQGLSEQFF
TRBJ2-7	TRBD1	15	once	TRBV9	TGTGCCAGCAGCGCCACGTTTGGGACAGGGAGGGAGCAGTACTTC	CASSATFGTGREQYF
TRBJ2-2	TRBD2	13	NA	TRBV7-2	TGTGCCAGCAGCTTCGGGGGGGTGGGGGAGCTGTTTTTT	CASSFGGVGELFF
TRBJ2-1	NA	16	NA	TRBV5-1	TGCGCCAGCAGCTCAACGGCAGCTAGGGGAAATAATGAGCAGTTCTTC	CASSSTAARGNNEQFF
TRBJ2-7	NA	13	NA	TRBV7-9	TGTGCCAGCAGCTCAGGGGAATACCACGAGCAGTACTTC	CASSSGEYHEQYF
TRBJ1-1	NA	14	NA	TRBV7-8	TGTGCCAGCAGCTTAGGTCCGGTGAGCACTGAAGCTTTCTTT	CASSLGPVSTEAFF
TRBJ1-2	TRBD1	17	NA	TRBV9	TGTGCCAGCAGCGAAAGCGGGGGGGACAGCTACGCGGTTGGCTACACCTTC	CASSESGGDSYAVGYTF
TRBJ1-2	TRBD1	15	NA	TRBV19	TGTGCCAGTAGTATCCAGGGGGCGAATTCCTATGGCTACACCTTC	CASSIQGANSYGYTF
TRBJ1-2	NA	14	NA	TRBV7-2	TGTGCCAGCAGCTTAAACTCCGGGAACTATGGCTACACCTTC	CASSLNSGNYGYTF
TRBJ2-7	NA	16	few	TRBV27	TGTGCCAGCAGTTTTATAGTGGAGGGCCTGACCTACGAGCAGTACTTC	CASSFIVEGLTYEQYF
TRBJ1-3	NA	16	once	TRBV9	TGTGCCAGCAGCACTTGGACGGCGGGCTCTGGAAACACCATATATTTT	CASSTWTAGSGNTIYF
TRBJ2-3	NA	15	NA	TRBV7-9	TGTGCCAGCAGCCACTTGCGTGGGCTGACAGATACGCAGTATTTT	CASSHLRGLTDTQYF
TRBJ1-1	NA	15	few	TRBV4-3	TGCGCCAGCAGCCAAGAGGGGGGGCGAGGGACTGAAGCTTTCTTT	CASSQEGGRGTEAFF
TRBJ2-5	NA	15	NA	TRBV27	TGTGCCAGCAGTTTTTATTCCGCGGGTCAAGAGACCCAGTACTTC	CASSFYSAGQETQYF
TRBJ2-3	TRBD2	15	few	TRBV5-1	TGCGCCAGCAGCTCGTCTAGCGGGGGTACAGATACGCAGTATTTT	CASSSSSGGTDTQYF
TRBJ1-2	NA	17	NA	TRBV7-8	TGTGCCAGCAGCTTAGTACAGGACCAATTCTCAGACTATGGCTACACCTTC	CASSLVQDQFSDYGYTF
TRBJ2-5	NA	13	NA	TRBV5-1	TGCGCCAGCAACGAACCCGGGGAAGAGACCCAGTACTTC	CASNEPGEETQYF
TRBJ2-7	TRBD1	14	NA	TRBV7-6	TGTGCCAGCAGCCCCGGGACAGGTTCCTACGAGCAGTACTTC	CASSPGTGSYEQYF
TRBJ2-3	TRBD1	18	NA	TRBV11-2	TGTGCCAGCAGCCCCTGGACAGGGCACACAAAAAGCACAGATACGCAGTATTTT	CASSPWTGHTKSTDTQYF
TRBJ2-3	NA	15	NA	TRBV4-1	TGCGCCAGCAGCCAAGCAACAGTTAGCACAGATACGCAGTATTTT	CASSQATVSTDTQYF
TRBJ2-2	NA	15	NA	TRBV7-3	TGTGCCAGCAGCTTTCGACACGCGAACACCGGGGAGCTGTTTTTT	CASSFRHANTGELFF
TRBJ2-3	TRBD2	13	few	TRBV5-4	TGTGCCACTAAAGGGACTATAACAGATACGCAGTATTTT	CATKGTITDTQYF
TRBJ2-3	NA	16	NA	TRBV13	TGTGCCAGCAGTTCAGGACAGTACACATTCACAGATACGCAGTATTTT	CASSSGQYTFTDTQYF
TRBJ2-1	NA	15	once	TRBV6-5	TGTGCCAGCAGTTACTCAGGCAGGGCTTACAATGAGCAGTTCTTC	CASSYSGRAYNEQFF
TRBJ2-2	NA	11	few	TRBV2	TGTGCCAGCAGCTACACCGGGGAGCTGTTTTTT	CASSYTGELFF